What follows are 27 T cell receptor beta chains derived from one specimen sequenced in a study of CD8+CD57+ T cells in acquired aplastic anemia. Investigators profiled TCR beta VDJ and CDR3 from genomic DNA template. TCRdb re-called the reads with MiXCR, one entry per CDR3 protein. Among 450,000 to 550,000 distinct CDR3 sequences listed, around 33% were seen once. Whoever was chosen for sequencing had shown CD8+CD57+ cell expansion by flow cytometry. Sequencing was carried out using sorted CD4+, CD8+, or CD8+CD57+ T cells (not recorded which) from PBMCs. The receptors stem from a human donor with aplastic anemia.

The J gene is TRBJ2-6, the V gene TRBV9, with D possibly being TRBD1 (7 bases). The CDR3 contains 16 residues. From germline, CDR1 is SGDLS and CDR2 YYNGEE. Trimming removed 3 bases at V and 5 bases at J, with 15 bases between. CDR3 DNA: TGTGCCAGCAGCGCGGAGGGGGCCCTGCGGGCCAACGTCCTGACTTTC. Its translation is CASSAEGALRANVLTF.

There are a few counts of this clonotype. The chain combines TRBV2 with TRBJ1-1; 9 nucleotides align to TRBD1. The CDR3 totals 15 residues. The trim removed 9 bases at V and 0 bases at J, leaving 8 bases unmatched. CDR1 SNHLY and CDR2 FYNNEI come from the germline V gene. This CDR3 is CARRTGVNMNTEAFF. As DNA, the CDR3 is TGTGCCAGGAGGACAGGGGTAAACATGAACACTGAAGCTTTCTTT.

This clonotype was counted many times. CDR3 residues: CASSGQGAVYGYTF. CDR3 sequence (DNA): TGTGCCAGCAGCGGACAGGGGGCTGTCTATGGCTACACCTTC. The chain links TRBV9 to TRBJ1-2; 10 bases agree with TRBD1. Trimming cost V 3 bases and J 4 bases; bases outside gene matches: 3. The CDR3 covers 14 residues. Germline CDR1 SGDLS, CDR2 YYNGEE.

The chain couples TRBV7-2 to TRBJ2-1, with D uncertain. In germline, CDR1 is SGHTA, CDR2 FQGNSA. V was trimmed by 2 bases and J by 2 bases, leaving 13 bases between them. The CDR3 sequence is 16 residues long. The CDR3 loop is CASSLQRHAPYNEQFF. CDR3 nucleotides: TGTGCCAGCAGCTTACAACGGCACGCACCCTACAATGAGCAGTTCTTC. Full variable domain (rest looked up from reference TRBV7-2 and TRBJ2-1): GAGVSQSPSNKVTEKGKDVELRCDPISGHTALYWYRQSLGQGLEFLIYFQGNSAPDKSGLPSDRFSAERTGGSVSTLTIQRTQQEDSAVYLCASSLQRHAPYNEQFFGPGTRLTVL.

To note about this clonotype: Just one base apart from a much larger clone, this may be a read error. V and J are TRBV20-1 and TRBJ1-1; D ambiguous. CDR3 length: 14 amino acids. V lost 3 bases to trimming and J lost 0 bases, with 11 bases between them. Germline V gene lookup returns CDR1 DFQATT and CDR2 SNEGSKA (reference sequence). CDR3 sequence: CSASVGRLNTEAFF. CDR3 DNA: TGCAGTGCTAGTGTGGGCCGGTTGAACACTGAAGCTTTCTTT.

The chain combines TRBV24-1 with TRBJ2-1, with D unresolved. Per the germline V gene, CDR1 is KGHDR and CDR2 is SFDVKD. CDR3 length: 12 residues. V was cut by 4 bases and J by 5 bases, with 5 bases left in between. CDR3 residues: CATSDPHNEQFF. CDR3 in DNA: TGTGCCACCAGTGACCCTCACAATGAGCAGTTCTTC.

Comment on this clonotype: Germline is not matched at one junction end, which may reflect a read error. V gene TRBV10-3 combines with J gene TRBJ1-6, with a possible D match to TRBD1 (6 bases). CDR1 and CDR2 (germline): ENHRY, SYGVKD. The CDR3 is made up of 13 amino acids. CDR3 sequence reads: CASSHREPSPLHF. CDR3 in DNA: TGTGCCAGCAGTCACAGGGAACCATCACCCCTCCACTTT.

The V and J genes are TRBV18 and TRBJ2-5, with D perhaps matching TRBD1 or TRBD2 (5 bases each). The CDR3 covers 15 residues. Trimming removed 4 bases at V and 1 base at J, with 13 bases between. Germline assignment: CDR1 KGHSH and CDR2 LQKENI. The CDR3 region is CASSRSRGAQETQYF. The DNA for the CDR3 is TGTGCCAGCTCACGGTCGAGGGGTGCCCAAGAGACCCAGTACTTC.

This clonotype was recorded a few times. V and J are TRBV5-6 and TRBJ1-6, with D possibly matching TRBD1 (6 bases). Germline CDR1 SGHDT, CDR2 YYEEEE. This CDR3 contains 15 residues. V lost 0 bases and J 6 bases, leaving 10 bases between the germline ends. The CDR3 here is CASSLEGGFNSPLHF. The CDR3 DNA sequence: TGTGCCAGCAGCTTGGAGGGGGGATTTAATTCACCCCTCCACTTT.

In this sample, this clonotype turned up many times. This rearrangement joins TRBV19 to TRBJ1-3; unclear D gene. In germline, CDR1 is LNHDA, CDR2 SQIVND (reference sequence). V was clipped by 8 bases and J by 4 bases, with 18 bases between them. This CDR3 is 15 amino acids long. The chain's CDR3 is CASRNDPDAGNTIYF. The CDR3 DNA follows: TGTGCCAGTCGAAATGATCCGGACGCCGGAAACACCATATATTTT.

The chain uses TRBV5-1 and TRBJ1-3; D is unclear. Per the germline V gene, CDR1 is SGHRS and CDR2 is YFSETQ. V was clipped by 1 base and J by 7 bases, with 15 bases between them. The CDR3 is 15 residues long. The CDR3 is CASSLSNSLGNTIYF. CDR3 DNA sequence: TGCGCCAGCAGCTTGTCCAATTCTTTGGGTAACACCATATATTTT.

This clonotype was seen a handful of times. The chain carries TRBV10-1 and TRBJ1-1; unclear D gene. CDR1 and CDR2 from the germline V gene are WNHNN and SYGVQD (reference sequence). V was shortened by 6 bases and J by 8 bases, with 10 bases between the two germline ends. The CDR3 extends over 11 amino acids. For the CDR3, the DNA is TGCGCCAGCAGGAAGGACGGGGAAGCTTTCTTT. This sequence encodes CASRKDGEAFF.

The table lists this clonotype with many counts. The chain is built from TRBV25-1 and TRBJ2-3; D unresolved. Germline V CDR1 and CDR2: MGHDK, SYGVNS. The CDR3 runs to 11 residues. V dropped 3 bases and J dropped 6 bases, with 4 bases sitting between them. The CDR3 here is CASSEVDTQYF. CDR3 coding DNA: TGTGCCAGCAGTGAGGTGGATACGCAGTATTTT.

V gene TRBV7-2 combines with J gene TRBJ2-1, with TRBD2 identical over 8 bases. This CDR3 has 13 residues. From germline, CDR1 is SGHTA and CDR2 FQGNSA. V was pared by 1 base and J by 9 bases, with 2 bases of the junction left unmatched. CDR3: CASSLGTSSEQFF. The DNA for the CDR3 is TGTGCCAGCAGCTTAGGGACTAGCTCTGAGCAGTTCTTC.

This clonotype was observed many times. Here the CDR3 DNA reads TGTGCCAGCAGCTCCTCGGGGGGTGAGACCCAGTACTTC. Translating gives CASSSSGGETQYF. The chain combines TRBV7-2 with TRBJ2-5, with TRBD2 matching 7 bases. CDR3 length: 13 amino acids. The germline V gene has CDR1 SGHTA and CDR2 FQGNSA. J was trimmed by 5 bases and V by 4 bases; bases with no gene match: 4. The complete variable domain, with remaining parts taken from reference TRBV7-2 and TRBJ2-5, reads GAGVSQSPSNKVTEKGKDVELRCDPISGHTALYWYRQSLGQGLEFLIYFQGNSAPDKSGLPSDRFSAERTGGSVSTLTIQRTQQEDSAVYLCASSSSGGETQYFGPGTRLLVL.

This clonotype has a handful of counts. Just one base apart from a much larger clone, this may be a read error. The chain links TRBV12-3 or TRBV12-4 to TRBJ1-6; weak D call: TRBD1 (5 bases). The CDR3 is made up of 14 amino acids. DNA of the CDR3: TGTGCCAGCAGTCGACAGCGTTCCAATTCACCCCCCCACTTT. Protein: CASSRQRSNSPPHF.

Many counts were recorded for this clonotype. The chain links TRBV5-5 to TRBJ1-5, with 12 bases matching TRBD1. Germline-derived CDR1 and CDR2 are SGHKS and YYEKEE (reference sequence). This CDR3 spans 16 amino acids. V lost 2 bases and J lost 5; bases outside the gene matches: 5. The CDR3 protein is CASSFAGTGGDQPQHF. The CDR3 DNA sequence: TGTGCCAGCAGCTTCGCCGGGACAGGGGGCGATCAGCCCCAGCATTTT.

The chain carries TRBV29-1 and TRBJ2-7; TRBD1 is a possible D gene (6 bases). CDR1 is SQVTM, CDR2 ANQGSEA, per germline. The germline V and J ends were trimmed by 3 bases and 6 bases, with 9 bases remaining between them. The CDR3 runs 11 residues. For the CDR3, the DNA is TGCAGCGTTGATACAGGGTGCGAGCAGTACTTC. It translates to CSVDTGCEQYF.

The J gene is TRBJ2-1, the V gene TRBV4-3; no definite D call. CDR3 size: 15 residues. The V gene lost 0 bases and the J gene lost 8 bases, with 14 bases spanning the gap. Germline values: CDR1 LGHNA, CDR2 YSLEER. In DNA, the CDR3 is TGCGCCAGCAGCCAAGATCAAGGCCTGAGTGATGAGCAGTTCTTC. This codes for CASSQDQGLSDEQFF.

This chain links TRBV12-3 or TRBV12-4 with TRBJ2-7, with D possibly matching TRBD2 (6 bases). The V end lost 6 bases, the J end lost 5 bases, and 11 bases lay between the germline ends. The CDR3 consists of 12 residues. The CDR3 sequence is CASSRTNHEQYF. CDR3 DNA sequence: TGTGCCAGCAGCAGGACTAACCACGAGCAGTACTTC.

This clonotype was seen repeatedly, ten times or more. The chain couples TRBV6-1 to TRBJ1-6; D gene ambiguous. The CDR3 runs 14 residues. Germline CDR1 is MNHNS and CDR2 is SASEGT. The germline V and J ends were trimmed by 6 bases and 8 bases, with 14 bases remaining between them. CDR3 in amino acids: CASSPGQRYSPLHF. CDR3 nucleotides: TGTGCCAGCAGCCCCGGCCAAAGGTATTCACCCCTCCACTTT.

With regard to this clonotype: Since a much larger clone is just one base distant, this may be a read error. The gene calls are TRBV19 and TRBJ1-5, with D uncertain. This CDR3 region has 16 residues. Germline assignment: CDR1 LNHDA and CDR2 SQIVND (reference sequence). CDR3 in amino acids: CARSKEPGLSNQPQHF. The CDR3 DNA reads TGTGCCCGTAGTAAAGAACCAGGTTTGAGCAATCAGCCCCAGCATTTT. Drawing the rest from reference TRBV19 and TRBJ1-5, the complete variable domain is DGGITQSPKYLFRKEGQNVTLSCEQNLNHDAMYWYRQDPGQGLRLIYYSQIVNDFQKGDIAEGYSVSREKKESFPLTVTSAQKNPTAFYLCARSKEPGLSNQPQHFGDGTRLSIL.

This clonotype has just one count. Sequence at one end of the junction differs from germline and may be a read error. The V call is TRBV5-1, the J call TRBJ2-3; D possibly corresponds to TRBD2 (5 bases). CDR1 and CDR2 (germline): SGHRS, YFSETQ. The CDR3 is 15 amino acids. CDR3 DNA: TGCGCCAGCCGCTTAGCGATTCTTAGCACAGATACGCAGTATTTT. Translating it yields CASRLAILSTDTQYF.

This clonotype was detected only a few times. V usage is TRBV6-1 and J usage is TRBJ1-5; perhaps TRBD1 as D (5 bases). Trimming pared 11 bases from V and 3 bases from J, leaving 14 bases between. Germline CDR1 is MNHNS and CDR2 is SASEGT. There are 13 residues in the CDR3. The CDR3 loop is CASRERDNQPQHF. Here the CDR3 DNA reads TGTGCCTCCAGGGAAAGAGACAATCAGCCCCAGCATTTT.

The chain is built from TRBV7-9 and TRBJ1-1; unclear D gene. V lost 1 base, J lost 4 bases, and 10 bases lay in between. The germline CDR1 and CDR2 sequences are SEHNR and FQNEAQ (reference sequence). The CDR3 contains 14 residues. CDR3 sequence (DNA): TGTGCCAGCAGCTTAGAATGGCTGGTCACTGAAGCTTTCTTT. Translated, it gives CASSLEWLVTEAFF.

A single count supports this clonotype. The CDR3: CSVDPDRQRSNYGYTF. The CDR3 DNA reads as TGCAGCGTTGACCCGGACAGACAACGGTCTAACTATGGCTACACCTTC. The gene calls are TRBV29-1 and TRBJ1-2, with a possible D match to TRBD1 (6 bases). Trimming took off 3 bases at V and 0 bases at J, with 17 bases between the two ends. Looked up from germline, CDR1 is SQVTM and CDR2 is ANQGSEA. The CDR3 contains 16 residues. The whole variable domain, remainder taken from reference TRBV29-1 and TRBJ1-2, is SAVISQKPSRDICQRGTSLTIQCQVDSQVTMMFWYRQQPGQSLTLIATANQGSEATYESGFVIDKFPISRPNLTFSTLTVSNMSPEDSSIYLCSVDPDRQRSNYGYTFGSGTRLTVV.

This clonotype was recorded at least ten times. V gene TRBV20-1 combines with J gene TRBJ2-7, with 11 bases identical to TRBD2. This CDR3 has 16 amino acids. Per germline, CDR1 DFQATT and CDR2 SNEGSKA (reference sequence). The junction had 10 bases not matched to a gene; V was cut back by 2 bases and J by 4 bases. The CDR3 region has the DNA TGCAGTGCTAGACCCCCTCTAGCGGGAGGATCTTACGAGCAGTACTTC. It is translated as CSARPPLAGGSYEQYF.